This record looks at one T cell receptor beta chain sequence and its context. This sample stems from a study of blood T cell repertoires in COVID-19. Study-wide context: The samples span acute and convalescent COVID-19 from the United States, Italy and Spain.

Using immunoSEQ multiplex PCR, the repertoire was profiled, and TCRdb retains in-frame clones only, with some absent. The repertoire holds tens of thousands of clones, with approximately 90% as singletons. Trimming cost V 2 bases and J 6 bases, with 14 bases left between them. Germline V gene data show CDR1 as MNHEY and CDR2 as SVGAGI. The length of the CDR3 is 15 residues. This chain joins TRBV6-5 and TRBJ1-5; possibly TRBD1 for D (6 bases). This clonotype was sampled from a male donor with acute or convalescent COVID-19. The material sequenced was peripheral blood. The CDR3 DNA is TGTGCCAGCAGTTACGATAACAGGGAGGGTCAGCCCCAGCATTTT. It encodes CASSYDNREGQPQHF.